The 22 T cell receptor beta chains below all came from one sample that was sequenced in a study of T cells in Graves' hyperthyroidism and ophthalmopathy. RNA transcripts were the template for amplifying TCR beta CDR3 regions. The primer set for the first-round RT-PCR of the TCR CDR3 was HTBI. TCRdb independently ran MiXCR on the multiplex PCR reads; one entry per CDR3 protein. The data contain fewer than 550,000 distinct CDR3 sequences, 15% to 18% of them singletons. Sample: blood. These receptors came from a young woman with Graves' hyperthyroidism.

V gene TRBV5-1 combines with J gene TRBJ2-7; 8 nucleotides align to TRBD2. Germline V CDR1 and CDR2: SGHRS, YFSETQ. V lost 3 bases, J lost 5 bases, and 7 bases stayed unmatched. The CDR3 runs to 14 residues. The CDR3 bases are TGCGCCAGCAGCTACCGGGGGGGCGCCGACGAGCAGTACTTC. Translation: CASSYRGGADEQYF.

The gene calls are TRBV12-3 or TRBV12-4 and TRBJ2-2, with 7 bases aligning to TRBD2. J was trimmed by 0 bases and V by 5 bases; bases with no gene match: 3. The CDR3 is 15 amino acids. DNA for the CDR3: TGTGCCAGCAGTACGGGACTACCGAACACCGGGGAGCTGTTTTTT. Amino acids: CASSTGLPNTGELFF.

The chain carries TRBV11-2 and TRBJ2-5; D is ambiguous. Germline CDR1 reads SGHAT; CDR2 reads FQNNGV. The CDR3 totals 13 residues. Trimming took off 5 bases at V and 5 bases at J, with 12 bases between the two ends. CDR3 sequence reads: CASSRALGETQYF. The CDR3 DNA sequence: TGTGCCAGCAGCCGGGCCTTGGGGGAGACCCAGTACTTC.

The chain couples TRBV4-2 to TRBJ1-3; D might be TRBD1 (5 bases). Germline loops: CDR1 LGHNA, CDR2 YNFKEQ. Trimming took off 0 bases at V and 3 bases at J, with 21 bases between the two ends. The CDR3 loop spans 19 amino acids. The CDR3, as DNA: TGTGCCAGCAGCCAAGATCCCCCCGGGGCGACTGGTGGTGGAAACACCATATATTTT. Its protein is CASSQDPPGATGGGNTIYF.

J is TRBJ1-2 and V is TRBV18; tentative D call: TRBD1 (5 bases). This CDR3 comprises 14 residues. Germline values: CDR1 KGHSH, CDR2 LQKENI. Trimming stripped 8 bases from V and 2 bases from J, with 15 bases between. CDR3 nucleotide sequence: TGTGCCAGCAGCCAGGGTTCCCGCAACTATGGCTACACCTTC. It yields the protein CASSQGSRNYGYTF. Filled out from reference TRBV18 and TRBJ1-2, the complete variable domain reads NAGVMQNPRHLVRRRGQEARLRCSPMKGHSHVYWYRQLPEEGLKFMVYLQKENIIDESGMPKERFSAEFPKEGPSILRIQQVVRGDSAAYFCASSQGSRNYGYTFGSGTRLTVV.

This clonotype appeared many times. The V call is TRBV2, the J call TRBJ2-1; D remains ambiguous. CDR3 size: 16 residues. V lost 2 bases, J lost 7 bases, and 18 bases lay in between. The germline CDR1 and CDR2 sequences are SNHLY and FYNNEI. The CDR3 bases are TGTGCCAGCAGTGAATTTGGCGTCGCTGTTAGAAATGAGCAGTTCTTC. This encodes CASSEFGVAVRNEQFF.

This clonotype was counted at least ten times. The DNA for the CDR3 is TGCAGTGCTAGGGCAGGGGTGAACACTGAAGCTTTCTTT. It specifies CSARAGVNTEAFF. The gene calls are TRBV20-1 and TRBJ1-1; D is perhaps TRBD1 (6 bases). The V gene's germline CDR1 is DFQATT and CDR2 SNEGSKA (reference sequence). Trimming cost V 3 bases and J 0 bases, with 8 bases left between them. The CDR3 spans 13 residues.

The J gene is TRBJ2-2, the V gene TRBV20-1, with unresolved D. Looked up from germline, CDR1 is DFQATT and CDR2 is SNEGSKA (reference sequence). V was shortened by 5 bases and J by 5 bases, with 15 bases between the two germline ends. The CDR3 has 14 residues. The CDR3 loop reads CSAGSTGQTGELFF. In nucleotides, the CDR3 is TGCAGTGCTGGGTCGACCGGCCAGACCGGGGAGCTGTTTTTT.

This clonotype has a count of ten or more. The chain carries TRBV5-1 and TRBJ2-1, with D possibly being TRBD1 (5 bases). This CDR3 comprises 15 residues. The germline V gene has CDR1 SGHRS and CDR2 YFSETQ. V lost 0 bases to trimming and J lost 2 bases, with 9 bases between them. CDR3: CASSLEGYAYNEQFF. The DNA for the CDR3 is TGCGCCAGCAGCTTGGAGGGGTATGCCTACAATGAGCAGTTCTTC.

This clonotype came up a few times. The chain combines TRBV10-3 with TRBJ2-1, with TRBD2 identical over 12 bases. The germline CDR1 and CDR2 sequences are ENHRY and SYGVKD. V trimming: 4 bases; J trimming: 9 bases; junction bases outside the gene matches: 7. The CDR3 totals 15 residues. The CDR3 protein is CAISASGRASGEQFF. As DNA, the CDR3 is TGTGCCATCAGTGCTAGCGGGAGGGCCTCGGGTGAGCAGTTCTTC.

This clonotype has a count of ten or more. The chain recombines TRBV2 with TRBJ2-7; TRBD2 matches at 8 bases. Germline values: CDR1 SNHLY, CDR2 FYNNEI. This CDR3 has 14 residues. The trim removed 6 bases at V and 3 bases at J, leaving 7 bases unmatched. The CDR3 sequence: CASSPTSVGYEQYF. As DNA, the CDR3 is TGTGCCAGCAGCCCGACTAGCGTGGGCTACGAGCAGTACTTC.

This clonotype showed up just a few times. The gene calls are TRBV15 and TRBJ2-5, with 9 bases matching TRBD1. With 6 bases clipped from V and 5 bases from J, the junction kept 10 bases outside the gene matches. The CDR3 contains 15 residues. Germline values: CDR1 LNHNV, CDR2 YYDKDF (reference sequence). The DNA for the CDR3 is TGTGCCACCAGGTTAGACAGGGGGTGGACGGAGACCCAGTACTTC. This codes for CATRLDRGWTETQYF.

In this sample, this clonotype turned up many times. The chain couples TRBV20-1 to TRBJ1-1, with 9 nucleotides matching TRBD1. CDR1 and CDR2 (germline): DFQATT, SNEGSKA (reference sequence). There are 13 residues in the CDR3. The J segment lost 4 bases and the V segment lost 5 bases, leaving 5 bases of the junction unmatched. The DNA of the CDR3 is TGCAGTGCTCTCCGGGACAGGGTCACTGAAGCTTTCTTT. Translation gives CSALRDRVTEAFF.

The rearrangement links TRBV7-9 to TRBJ2-5; no firm D call. Trimming removed 1 base at V and 5 bases at J, with 14 bases between. This CDR3 has 15 residues. Per germline, CDR1 SEHNR and CDR2 FQNEAQ (reference sequence). In DNA, the CDR3 is TGTGCCAGCAGCTTAGTGGTCGGGTTCGGGGAGACCCAGTACTTC. Translation: CASSLVVGFGETQYF.

V and J are TRBV2 and TRBJ2-1, with TRBD1 matching 9 bases. Germline V gene lookup returns CDR1 SNHLY and CDR2 FYNNEI. Germline trimming cut 8 bases from V and 8 bases from J; bases unmatched to any gene: 7. This CDR3 has 13 residues. CDR3 in DNA: TGTGCCAGCTTCCGGGACAGGGTCCATGAGCAGTTCTTC. Residues: CASFRDRVHEQFF.

At least ten counts were recorded for this clonotype. This chain uses TRBV11-1 with TRBJ2-3; TRBD2 agrees at 9 bases. Germline CDR1 reads SGHAT; CDR2 reads FQDESV (reference sequence). The CDR3 consists of 16 residues. V shed 5 bases and J 2 bases; nucleotides not matched to a gene: 8. CDR3 nucleotide sequence: TGTGCCAGCAGCCTGATAGCGGGGGCCCCCACAGATACGCAGTATTTT. Its translation: CASSLIAGAPTDTQYF. The full variable domain, with the rest looked up from reference TRBV11-1 and TRBJ2-3, is EAEVAQSPRYKITEKSQAVAFWCDPISGHATLYWYRQILGQGPELLVQFQDESVVDDSQLPKDRFSAERLKGVDSTLKIQPAELGDSAMYLCASSLIAGAPTDTQYFGPGTRLTVL.

The rearrangement joins TRBV28 to TRBJ1-4; no clear D. Germline CDR1 reads MDHEN; CDR2 reads SYDVKM. CDR3 length: 16 residues. The germline V and J ends were trimmed by 6 bases and 0 bases, with 14 bases remaining between them. CDR3 bases: TGTGCCAGCAGACCGATGGACGTCGCAACTAATGAAAAACTGTTTTTT. Translated: CASRPMDVATNEKLFF.

This clonotype was observed a handful of times. A read error may be the cause here, since a much bigger clone is one base away. The gene calls are TRBV5-1 and TRBJ2-7; 7 bases agree with TRBD1. The CDR3 is 14 residues long. Germline CDR1 and CDR2: SGHRS and YFSETQ. The junction had 10 bases not matched to a gene; V was cut back by 10 bases and J by 0 bases. CDR3 nucleotides: TGCGCCGGCGCGGGCCGACAGGGCTCCTACGAGCAGTACTTC. Translated: CAGAGRQGSYEQYF.

This clonotype was picked up many times. The chain recombines TRBV2 with TRBJ2-2; D is uncertain. V lost 7 bases to trimming and J lost 11 bases, with 17 bases between them. Germline assignment: CDR1 SNHLY and CDR2 FYNNEI. This CDR3 region has 13 residues. CDR3 in amino acids: CASKFQIRSELFF. DNA of the CDR3: TGTGCCAGCAAGTTCCAAATTCGGAGTGAGCTGTTTTTT.

This clonotype was recorded many times. The CDR3 region is CSARDLTGEYTEAFF. The CDR3 DNA follows: TGCAGTGCTAGAGACCTGACAGGGGAGTACACTGAAGCTTTCTTT. V usage is TRBV20-1 and J usage is TRBJ1-1, with 8 bases identical to TRBD1. V was pared by 0 bases and J by 3 bases, with 6 bases of the junction left unmatched. This CDR3 contains 15 residues. Germline-derived CDR1 and CDR2 are DFQATT and SNEGSKA (reference sequence).

The chain combines TRBV19 with TRBJ2-1; TRBD2 aligns across 9 bases. This CDR3 spans 18 amino acids. CDR1 and CDR2 (germline): LNHDA, SQIVND (reference sequence). V lost 2 bases and J lost 7; bases outside the gene matches: 15. CDR3 sequence: CASSIRVGGRARGNEQFF. CDR3 in DNA: TGTGCCAGTAGTATAAGGGTCGGCGGGAGGGCTAGGGGGAATGAGCAGTTCTTC. Variable domain in full (rest from reference TRBV19 and TRBJ2-1): DGGITQSPKYLFRKEGQNVTLSCEQNLNHDAMYWYRQDPGQGLRLIYYSQIVNDFQKGDIAEGYSVSREKKESFPLTVTSAQKNPTAFYLCASSIRVGGRARGNEQFFGPGTRLTVL.

Many counts were recorded for this clonotype. The rearrangement links TRBV29-1 to TRBJ2-1, with 8 bases matching TRBD2. Losses at the gene ends were 4 bases for V and 6 bases for J; bases not matched to a gene: 8. Per the germline V gene, CDR1 is SQVTM and CDR2 is ANQGSEA. The CDR3 has 14 residues. In DNA form, the CDR3 reads TGCAGCGTTGGAAGCGGGAGAATTCGCAATGAGCAGTTCTTC. This translates into CSVGSGRIRNEQFF.